The 13 T cell receptor beta chains below were found in one sample sequenced in a study of post-analysis software for immune sequencing data. Whole-study results and caveats: About five TRBV segments appeared more often in patients than in controls, and TRBV5-6, TRBV5-1 and TRBV20-1 were among these.

No antigen has been assigned to these receptors. Researchers reported that TCR beta cDNA libraries carried unique molecular identifiers. Using its own MiXCR run on the PCR reads, TCRdb lists one record per CDR3 protein. The table lists about 620,000 distinct CDR3 sequences, 44% of them singletons. Sequencing input: blood. These receptors were obtained from a girl between 5 and 17 years old with multiple sclerosis.

The chain carries TRBV9 and TRBJ2-5; unclear D gene. The J call may be in error: the DNA end matches TRBJ2-7 better. The CDR3 totals 11 residues. Germline V gene sequence: CDR1 SGDLS, CDR2 YYNGEE. The CDR3 nucleotides read TGTGCCAGACCGTCGACTTACGAGCAGTACTTC. The encoded protein is CARPSTYEQYF.

This clonotype occurred a few times. The genes are TRBV4-1 and TRBJ1-1, with D tentatively TRBD1 (5 bases). The CDR3 runs 12 residues. Trimming pared 4 bases from V and 7 bases from J, leaving 10 bases between. Germline values: CDR1 MGHRA, CDR2 YSYEKL. This CDR3 is CASSPGGIEAFF. CDR3 sequence (DNA): TGCGCCAGCAGCCCGGGGGGGATTGAAGCTTTCTTT.

The chain has TRBV20-1 and TRBJ2-5; 13 nucleotides line up with TRBD2. From germline, CDR1 is DFQATT and CDR2 SNEGSKA (reference sequence). Trimming removed 6 bases from V and 7 bases from J; junction bases left unmatched: 8. The CDR3 spans 14 residues. The CDR3: CSAKTSGGPGTQYF. In DNA form, the CDR3 reads TGCAGTGCCAAGACTAGCGGGGGGCCGGGGACCCAGTACTTC.

This clonotype was counted a few times. CDR3 nucleotide sequence: TGCGCCAGCAGGGGGTCGCCACCAGATACGCAGTATTTT. This codes for CASRGSPPDTQYF. This chain connects TRBV5-1 to TRBJ2-3, with D uncertain. This CDR3 has 13 amino acids. Germline V CDR1 and CDR2: SGHRS, YFSETQ. Trimming removed 5 bases at V and 4 bases at J, with 11 bases between.

The chain recombines TRBV10-3 with TRBJ2-5, with D unclear. With 4 bases removed from V and 9 bases from J, the gap between germline ends came to 12 bases. The CDR3 length is 12 residues. CDR1 and CDR2 (germline): ENHRY, SYGVKD. The CDR3 DNA reads TGTGCCATCAGTGTACACCGTGAGGCCCAGTACTTC. This encodes CAISVHREAQYF.

The rearrangement uses TRBV29-1 and TRBJ2-7, with 9 bases matching TRBD2. The V segment lost 4 bases and the J segment 0 bases; nucleotides outside the gene matches: 4. Germline V lookup: CDR1 SQVTM, CDR2 ANQGSEA. The CDR3 consists of 14 residues. CDR3 sequence reads: CSVGLAVSSYEQYF. The CDR3 DNA is TGCAGCGTTGGACTAGCGGTAAGCTCCTACGAGCAGTACTTC.

The CDR3 bases are TGTGCCAGCAGCTTAGTAGGAGGGAAGGTTAGTAAAGCGTTCTTC. It yields the protein CASSLVGGKVSKAFF. The chain links TRBV7-2 to TRBJ2-1; a possible D gene is TRBD2 (6 bases). The germline V and J ends were trimmed by 1 base and 15 bases, with 22 bases remaining between them. CDR3 size: 15 residues. The germline gives CDR1 SGHTA, CDR2 FQGNSA.

The chain combines TRBV7-9 with TRBJ1-2, with D perhaps TRBD1 (5 bases). With 5 bases removed from V and 4 bases from J, the gap between germline ends came to 17 bases. This CDR3 region has 15 residues. Per germline, CDR1 SEHNR and CDR2 FQNEAQ (reference sequence). The CDR3 region is CASSPPGDRRYGYTF. The CDR3 DNA sequence: TGTGCCAGCAGCCCGCCGGGGGATAGGCGCTATGGCTACACCTTC.

The sample holds a few counts of this clonotype. The chain links TRBV5-1 to TRBJ2-7; D call uncertain. V shed 0 bases and J shed 2 bases, with 9 bases lying between them. This CDR3 has 14 residues. The germline V gene encodes CDR1 SGHRS and CDR2 YFSETQ. The CDR3 spells CASSLDSFAYEQYF. As DNA, the CDR3 is TGCGCCAGCAGCTTGGACAGCTTCGCCTACGAGCAGTACTTC.

Notes on this clonotype: A read error may produce the germline difference seen at one junction end. V is TRBV12-3 or TRBV12-4 and J is TRBJ1-1; D perhaps matches TRBD1 (5 bases). CDR3 length equals 16 residues. CDR3 sequence: CTSSFLGGASHTEAFF. CDR3 DNA sequence: TGTACCAGCAGTTTTCTGGGCGGGGCCTCCCACACTGAAGCTTTCTTT.

This clonotype turned up a few times. The rearrangement links TRBV12-3 or TRBV12-4 to TRBJ2-1, with TRBD1 matching over 10 bases. This CDR3 spans 17 amino acids. Trimming removed 6 bases from V and 3 bases from J; junction bases left unmatched: 11. The CDR3 coding sequence is TGTGCCAGCAGCCCCGGGACAGGGGTGGGGAACTACAATGAGCAGTTCTTC. Translation gives CASSPGTGVGNYNEQFF.

In the case of this clonotype: Given a much more abundant clone one base away, this may be a read error. This chain connects TRBV7-9 to TRBJ2-1; TRBD2 aligns across 8 bases. CDR3 length equals 15 residues. Trimming took 1 base from V and 3 from J; bases not matched to a gene: 2. Germline V gene lookup returns CDR1 SEHNR and CDR2 FQNEAQ (reference sequence). As DNA, the CDR3 is TGTGCCAGCAGCTTAGGAGCGGGAGACTACAATGAGCAGTTCTTC. Translating it yields CASSLGAGDYNEQFF.

The V and J genes are TRBV5-1 and TRBJ2-3; D is possibly TRBD1 (7 bases). Germline lookup yields CDR1 SGHRS and CDR2 YFSETQ. CDR3 length: 15 residues. V lost 4 bases, J lost 4 bases, and 16 bases lay in between. In DNA, the CDR3 is TGCGCCAGCAGCGGAGGGGGCAGTAATGCAGATACGCAGTATTTT. Encoded protein: CASSGGGSNADTQYF.